This T cell receptor (beta chain) was documented in a study of early T cells in non-severe SARS-CoV-2 infection. Overall study: Bulk RNA taken from unsorted whole blood was sequenced, leaving chains unpaired. The study's findings and limits: VDJdb matching skewed toward anti-spike CD8 responses, missing private and CD4 specificities.

This clonotype was recorded at least ten times. The antigen is unknown. The TCR library protocol was used to attach unique molecular identifiers. These identifiers were attached to individual cDNA molecules. In TCRdb, the 5' RACE reads were re-called with MiXCR into one record per CDR3 protein. The sample holds 50,000 to 80,000 distinct CDR3 sequences, about 10% seen once. This CDR3 region has 15 residues. Germline V gene lookup returns CDR1 LGHDT and CDR2 YNNKEL (reference sequence). Germline trimming cut 1 base from V and 2 bases from J; bases unmatched to any gene: 0. This sequence joins TRBV3-1 and TRBJ2-7; 12 bases align to TRBD2. This receptor was obtained from an adult who was a healthcare worker with PCR-confirmed SARS-CoV-2 infection or an uninfected control (not recorded which). The specimen was whole blood, collected at baseline. CDR3 sequence reads: CASSQASGRAYEQYF. DNA of the CDR3: TGTGCCAGCAGCCAAGCTAGCGGGAGGGCCTACGAGCAGTACTTC.